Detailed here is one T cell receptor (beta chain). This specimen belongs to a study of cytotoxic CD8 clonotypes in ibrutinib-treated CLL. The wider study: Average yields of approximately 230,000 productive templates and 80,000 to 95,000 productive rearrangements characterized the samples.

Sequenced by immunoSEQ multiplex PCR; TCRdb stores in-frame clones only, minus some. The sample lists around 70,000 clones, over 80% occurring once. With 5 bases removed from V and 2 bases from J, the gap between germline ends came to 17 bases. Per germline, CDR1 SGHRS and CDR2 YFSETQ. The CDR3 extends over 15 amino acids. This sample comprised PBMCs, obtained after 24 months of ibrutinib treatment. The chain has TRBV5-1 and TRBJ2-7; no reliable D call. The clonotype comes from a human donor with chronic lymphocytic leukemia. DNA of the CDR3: TGCGCCAGCAGTCTCCTTTACGACCACACCTACGAGCAGTACTTC. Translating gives CASSLLYDHTYEQYF.